Reported below is one T cell receptor (beta chain). Possible read error: a much larger clone is one base away. These data belong to a study of naive and memory T cell subsets. Ligated cDNA underwent four rounds of PCR with nested alpha and beta constant region primers and SP2. MiXCR was run by TCRdb on the UMI-ligation and nested PCR reads, yielding one entry per CDR3 protein. The sample lists tens of thousands of distinct CDR3 sequences, less than 8.5% occurring once. V shed 2 bases and J shed 5 bases, with 6 bases lying between them. Germline loops: CDR1 SEHNR, CDR2 FQNEAQ (reference sequence). There are 12 residues in the CDR3. As for treatment: skin biopsy from PPD injection site in Mantoux-positive individual. The library had UMIs added by 3' ligation of an oligonucleotide to TCR cDNA.

The source is an adult in good health. The chain recombines TRBV7-9 with TRBJ2-5; D is unresolved. The sample in question was skin, obtained from a tuberculin skin test site. The CDR3 nucleotides read TGTGCCAGCAGCTTACGGGTCGAGACCCAGTACTTC. Residues: CASSLRVETQYF. The full variable domain, completed using reference TRBV7-9 and TRBJ2-5, is DTGVSQNPRHKITKRGQNVTFRCDPISEHNRLYWYRQTLGQGPEFLTYFQNEAQLEKSRLLSDRFSAERPKGSFSTLEIQRTEQGDSAMYLCASSLRVETQYFGPGTRLLVL.